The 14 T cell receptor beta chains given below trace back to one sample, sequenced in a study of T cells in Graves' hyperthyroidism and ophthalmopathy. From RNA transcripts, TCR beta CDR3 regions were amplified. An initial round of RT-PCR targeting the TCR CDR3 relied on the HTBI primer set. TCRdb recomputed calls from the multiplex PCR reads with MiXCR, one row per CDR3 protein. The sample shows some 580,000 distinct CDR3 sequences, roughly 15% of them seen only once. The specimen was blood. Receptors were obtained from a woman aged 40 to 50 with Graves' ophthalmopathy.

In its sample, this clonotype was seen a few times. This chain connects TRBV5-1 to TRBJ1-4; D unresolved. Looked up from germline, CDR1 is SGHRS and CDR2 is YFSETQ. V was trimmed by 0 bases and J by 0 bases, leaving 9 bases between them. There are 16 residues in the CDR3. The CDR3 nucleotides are TGCGCCAGCAGCTTGGGCAGCAGTGCAACTAATGAAAAACTGTTTTTT. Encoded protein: CASSLGSSATNEKLFF. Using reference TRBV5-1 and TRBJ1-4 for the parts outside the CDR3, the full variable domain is KAGVTQTPRYLIKTRGQQVTLSCSPISGHRSVSWYQQTPGQGLQFLFEYFSETQRNKGNFPGRFSGRQFSNSRSEMNVSTLELGDSALYLCASSLGSSATNEKLFFGSGTQLSVL.

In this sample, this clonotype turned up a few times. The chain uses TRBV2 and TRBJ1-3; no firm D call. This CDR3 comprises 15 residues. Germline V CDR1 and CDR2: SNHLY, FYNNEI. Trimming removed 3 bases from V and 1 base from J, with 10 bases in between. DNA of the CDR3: TGTGCCAGCAGTGAGAATGGGCTGTCTGGAAACACCATATATTTT. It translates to CASSENGLSGNTIYF.

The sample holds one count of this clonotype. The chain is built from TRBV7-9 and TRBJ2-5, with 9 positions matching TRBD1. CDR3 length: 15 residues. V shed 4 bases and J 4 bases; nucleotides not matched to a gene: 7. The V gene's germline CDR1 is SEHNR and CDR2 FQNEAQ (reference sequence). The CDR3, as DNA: TGTGCCAGCAGCTCTCCGGGACAGGGAGGAGAGACCCAGTACTTC. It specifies CASSSPGQGGETQYF.

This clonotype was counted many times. The CDR3 loop is CASSLNPGQYYNEQFF. CDR3 nucleotide sequence: TGCGCCAGCAGCCTCAACCCGGGACAGTACTACAATGAGCAGTTCTTC. The chain uses TRBV5-1 and TRBJ2-1; 7 bases are shared with TRBD1. V shed 4 bases and J 3 bases; nucleotides not matched to a gene: 10. This CDR3 has 16 residues. Germline V gene lookup returns CDR1 SGHRS and CDR2 YFSETQ.

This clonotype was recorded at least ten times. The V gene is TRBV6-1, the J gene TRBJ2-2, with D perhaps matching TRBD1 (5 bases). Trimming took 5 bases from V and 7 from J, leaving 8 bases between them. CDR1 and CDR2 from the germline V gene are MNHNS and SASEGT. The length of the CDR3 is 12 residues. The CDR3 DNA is TGTGCCAGCAGTCAGGGCGACGGGGAGCTGTTTTTT. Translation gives CASSQGDGELFF.

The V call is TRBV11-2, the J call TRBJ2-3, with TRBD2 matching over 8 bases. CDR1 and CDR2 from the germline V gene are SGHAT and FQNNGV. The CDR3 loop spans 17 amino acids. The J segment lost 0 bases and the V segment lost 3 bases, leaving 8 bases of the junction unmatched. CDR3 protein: CASSLDLSGTSTDTQYF. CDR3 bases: TGTGCCAGCAGCTTGGATCTTAGCGGGACTAGCACAGATACGCAGTATTTT.

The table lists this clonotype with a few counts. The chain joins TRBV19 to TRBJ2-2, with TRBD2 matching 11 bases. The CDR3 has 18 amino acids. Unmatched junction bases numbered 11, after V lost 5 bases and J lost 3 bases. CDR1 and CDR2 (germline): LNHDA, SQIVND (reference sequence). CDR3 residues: CASSPQSGTSGHTGELFF. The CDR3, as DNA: TGTGCCAGTAGTCCACAATCTGGGACTAGCGGCCACACCGGGGAGCTGTTTTTT.

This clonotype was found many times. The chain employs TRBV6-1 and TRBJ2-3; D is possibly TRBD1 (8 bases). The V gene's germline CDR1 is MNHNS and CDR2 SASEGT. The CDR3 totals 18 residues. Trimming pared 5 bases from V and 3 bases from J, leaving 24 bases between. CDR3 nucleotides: TGTGCCAGCAGTTACCAACATGGACAGGGCGGGAGAACAGATACGCAGTATTTT. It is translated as CASSYQHGQGGRTDTQYF.

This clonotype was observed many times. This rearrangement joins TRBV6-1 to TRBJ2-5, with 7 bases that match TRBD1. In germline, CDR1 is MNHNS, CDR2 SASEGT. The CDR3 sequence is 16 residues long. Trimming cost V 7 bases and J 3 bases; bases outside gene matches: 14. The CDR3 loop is CASTQTPRGTEETQYF. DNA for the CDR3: TGTGCCAGCACCCAAACCCCCAGGGGGACGGAAGAGACCCAGTACTTC.

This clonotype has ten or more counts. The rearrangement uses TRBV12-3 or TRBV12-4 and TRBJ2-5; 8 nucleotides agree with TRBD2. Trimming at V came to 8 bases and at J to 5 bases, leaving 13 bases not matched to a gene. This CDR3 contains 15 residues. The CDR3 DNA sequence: TGTGCCAGCCAATTAAGAGCGGGAGTATCGGAGACCCAGTACTTC. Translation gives CASQLRAGVSETQYF.

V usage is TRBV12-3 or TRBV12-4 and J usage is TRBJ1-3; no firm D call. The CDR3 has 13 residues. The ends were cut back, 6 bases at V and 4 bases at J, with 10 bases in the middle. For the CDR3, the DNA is TGTGCCAGCAGCCGCCCGGCCGGAAACACCATATATTTT. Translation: CASSRPAGNTIYF.

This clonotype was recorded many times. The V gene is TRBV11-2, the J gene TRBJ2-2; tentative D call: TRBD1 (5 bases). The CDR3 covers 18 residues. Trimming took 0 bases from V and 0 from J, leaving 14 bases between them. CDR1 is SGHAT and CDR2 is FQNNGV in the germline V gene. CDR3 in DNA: TGTGCCAGCAGCTTAGACCCGCCTTGGGGCGCGAACACCGGGGAGCTGTTTTTT. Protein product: CASSLDPPWGANTGELFF.

CDR3 coding DNA: TGTGCCAGCAGGGACAGGGGTGAAAAACTGTTTTTT. It encodes CASRDRGEKLFF. This chain connects TRBV2 to TRBJ1-4; TRBD1 matches 9 bases. The CDR3 is 12 residues long. The J segment lost 7 bases and the V segment lost 6 bases, leaving 0 bases of the junction unmatched. Germline V gives CDR1 SNHLY, CDR2 FYNNEI.

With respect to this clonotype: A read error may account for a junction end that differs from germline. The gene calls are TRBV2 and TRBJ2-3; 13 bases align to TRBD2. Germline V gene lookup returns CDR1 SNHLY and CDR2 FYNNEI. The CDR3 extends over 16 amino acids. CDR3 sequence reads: CATSRGTSGATDTQYF. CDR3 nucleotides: TGTGCCACCAGTCGGGGGACTAGCGGGGCCACAGATACGCAGTATTTT. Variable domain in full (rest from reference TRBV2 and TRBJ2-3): EPEVTQTPSHQVTQMGQEVILRCVPISNHLYFYWYRQILGQKVEFLVSFYNNEISEKSEIFDDQFSVERPDGSNFTLKIRSTKLEDSAMYFCATSRGTSGATDTQYFGPGTRLTVL.